A single sample gave rise to the 9 T cell receptor beta chains below, sequenced in a study of blood T cell repertoires in COVID-19. Sequenced by immunoSEQ multiplex PCR; TCRdb stores in-frame clones only, minus some. The sample includes 100,000 to 150,000 clones, around three quarters of them seen just once. Input material: peripheral blood. Receptor source: a man aged 35-49 years with active or convalescent COVID-19.

The chain is built from TRBV4-2 and TRBJ2-1, with 7 bases that match TRBD2. The ends lost 0 bases at V and 2 bases at J; junction bases unmatched: 4. Germline CDR1 and CDR2: LGHNA and YNFKEQ. This CDR3 spans 16 amino acids. The CDR3 reads CASSQDGGTTYNEQFF. CDR3 sequence (DNA): TGTGCCAGCAGCCAAGATGGAGGGACTACCTACAATGAGCAGTTCTTC.

This clone was counted a few times. The chain is built from TRBV6-5 and TRBJ1-1; 7 nucleotides match TRBD1. Germline values: CDR1 MNHEY, CDR2 SVGAGI. The V segment lost 6 bases and the J segment 1 base; nucleotides outside the gene matches: 2. There are 13 residues in the CDR3. The CDR3 protein is CASRRTGNTEAFF. As DNA, the CDR3 is TGTGCCAGCAGACGGACAGGGAACACTGAAGCTTTCTTT.

The chain recombines TRBV9 with TRBJ2-2; no firm D call. V gave up 3 bases and J gave up 2 bases, with 8 bases separating them. Germline lookup yields CDR1 SGDLS and CDR2 YYNGEE. The length of the CDR3 is 14 residues. CDR3 protein: CASSALVNTGELFF. CDR3 DNA sequence: TGTGCCAGCAGCGCTCTAGTAAACACCGGGGAGCTGTTTTTT.

The chain links TRBV7-6 to TRBJ2-1; 7 positions match TRBD1. The CDR3 contains 15 residues. Germline V gene sequence: CDR1 SGHVS, CDR2 FNYEAQ. The trim removed 5 bases at V and 4 bases at J, leaving 8 bases unmatched. The CDR3 DNA reads TGTGCCAGCAGCCCCCCGGGACAGAATTACAATGAGCAGTTCTTC. Residues: CASSPPGQNYNEQFF.

This chain links TRBV9 with TRBJ1-6, with 12 nucleotides matching TRBD1. V lost 3 bases to trimming and J lost 10 bases; unmatched junction nucleotides: 5. The germline V gene encodes CDR1 SGDLS and CDR2 YYNGEE. The CDR3 is 15 amino acids. DNA of the CDR3: TGTGCCAGCAGCGGCACCGGGACAGGGGGCTCACCCCTCCACTTT. Translation gives CASSGTGTGGSPLHF.

This chain uses TRBV19 with TRBJ2-5; possible D gene TRBD1, 6 bases. The germline gives CDR1 LNHDA, CDR2 SQIVND (reference sequence). With 5 bases removed from V and 2 bases from J, the gap between germline ends came to 9 bases. This CDR3 spans 13 amino acids. CDR3 coding DNA: TGTGCCAGTAGTGTGGACAGACAAGAGACCCAGTACTTC. Amino acid sequence: CASSVDRQETQYF.

For this clone: The same CDR3 arises from other DNA sequences in this sample as well. This chain uses TRBV6-5 with TRBJ1-1, with D tentatively TRBD1 (6 bases). V lost 6 bases and J 4 bases, leaving 6 bases between the germline ends. This CDR3 region has 11 residues. Germline V gene sequence: CDR1 MNHEY, CDR2 SVGAGI. This chain's CDR3 is CASRGGTEAFF. The CDR3 nucleotides read TGTGCCAGCAGAGGGGGCACTGAAGCTTTCTTT.

This rearrangement joins TRBV19 to TRBJ1-5; no clear D. The germline CDR1 and CDR2 sequences are LNHDA and SQIVND (reference sequence). V was pared by 8 bases and J by 7 bases, with 12 bases between. The length of the CDR3 is 12 residues. This CDR3 is CASGVGGQPQHF. CDR3 in DNA: TGTGCCAGTGGTGTGGGAGGACAGCCCCAGCATTTT.

This clone turned up a few times. The chain has TRBV4-1 and TRBJ1-5; D possibly corresponds to TRBD1 (5 bases). V lost 4 bases and J lost 6, with 16 bases in between. The CDR3 extends over 15 amino acids. Germline V CDR1 and CDR2: MGHRA, YSYEKL. The CDR3 reads CASSLGLITGQPQHF. The CDR3 nucleotides read TGCGCCAGCAGCCTGGGACTGATTACAGGTCAGCCCCAGCATTTT.